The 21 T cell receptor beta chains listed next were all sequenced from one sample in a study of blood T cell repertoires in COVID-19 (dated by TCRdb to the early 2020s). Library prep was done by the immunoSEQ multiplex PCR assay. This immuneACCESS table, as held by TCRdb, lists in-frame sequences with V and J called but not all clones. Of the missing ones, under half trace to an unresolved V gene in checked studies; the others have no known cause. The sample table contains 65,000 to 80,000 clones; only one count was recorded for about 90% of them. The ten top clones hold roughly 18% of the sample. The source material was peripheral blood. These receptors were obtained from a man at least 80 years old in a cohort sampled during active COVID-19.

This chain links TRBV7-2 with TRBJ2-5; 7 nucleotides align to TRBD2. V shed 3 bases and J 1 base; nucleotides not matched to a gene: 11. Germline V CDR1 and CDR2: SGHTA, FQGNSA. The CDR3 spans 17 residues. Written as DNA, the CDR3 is TGTGCCAGCAGCTTCCGCCGCGGGGGACGGGTCCAAGAGACCCAGTACTTC. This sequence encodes CASSFRRGGRVQETQYF.

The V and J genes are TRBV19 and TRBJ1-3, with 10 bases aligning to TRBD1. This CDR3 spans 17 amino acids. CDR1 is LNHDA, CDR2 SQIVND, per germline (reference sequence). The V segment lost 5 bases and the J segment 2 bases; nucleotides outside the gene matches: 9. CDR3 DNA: TGTGCCAGTAGTCCCCGACAGGGGGCCGTGACTGGAAACACCATATATTTT. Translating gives CASSPRQGAVTGNTIYF.

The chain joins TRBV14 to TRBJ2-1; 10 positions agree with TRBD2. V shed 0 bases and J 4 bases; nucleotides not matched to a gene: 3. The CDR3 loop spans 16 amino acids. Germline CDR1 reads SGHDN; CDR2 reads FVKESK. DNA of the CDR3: TGTGCCAGCAGCCAAGACCGGGGACTAGCGTACAATGAGCAGTTCTTC. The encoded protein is CASSQDRGLAYNEQFF.

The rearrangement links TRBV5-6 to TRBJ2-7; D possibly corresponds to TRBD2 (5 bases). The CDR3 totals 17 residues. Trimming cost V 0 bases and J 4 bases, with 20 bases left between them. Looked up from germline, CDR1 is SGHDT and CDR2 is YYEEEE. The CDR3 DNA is TGTGCCAGCAGCTTGGGAGGGCCCCGGGCCGTAGTTTACGAGCAGTACTTC. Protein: CASSLGGPRAVVYEQYF.

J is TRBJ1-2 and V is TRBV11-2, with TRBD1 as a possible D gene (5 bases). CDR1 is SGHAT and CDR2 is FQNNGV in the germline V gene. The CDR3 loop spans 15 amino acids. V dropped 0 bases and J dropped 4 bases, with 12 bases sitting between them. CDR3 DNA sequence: TGTGCCAGCAGCTTAGAAAGGGGAACTGCCTATGGCTACACCTTC. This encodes CASSLERGTAYGYTF.

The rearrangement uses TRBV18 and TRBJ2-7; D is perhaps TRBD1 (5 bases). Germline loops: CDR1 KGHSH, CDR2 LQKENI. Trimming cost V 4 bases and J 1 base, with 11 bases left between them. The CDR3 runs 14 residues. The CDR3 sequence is CASSLDRQSYEQYV. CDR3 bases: TGTGCCAGCTCACTAGACAGACAGTCCTACGAGCAGTACGTC.

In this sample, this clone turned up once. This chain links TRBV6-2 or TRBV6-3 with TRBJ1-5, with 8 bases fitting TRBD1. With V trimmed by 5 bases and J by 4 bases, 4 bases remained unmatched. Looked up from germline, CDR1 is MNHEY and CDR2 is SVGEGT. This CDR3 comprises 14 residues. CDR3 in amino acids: CASSRDRKNQPQHF. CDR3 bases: TGTGCCAGCAGTAGGGACAGGAAAAATCAGCCCCAGCATTTT.

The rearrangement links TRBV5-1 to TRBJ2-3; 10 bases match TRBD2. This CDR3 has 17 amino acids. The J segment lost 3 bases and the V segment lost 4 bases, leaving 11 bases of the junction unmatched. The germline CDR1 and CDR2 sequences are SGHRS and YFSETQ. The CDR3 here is CASSLSGGADGTDTQYF. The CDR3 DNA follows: TGCGCCAGCAGCCTAAGCGGGGGGGCCGATGGGACAGATACGCAGTATTTT.

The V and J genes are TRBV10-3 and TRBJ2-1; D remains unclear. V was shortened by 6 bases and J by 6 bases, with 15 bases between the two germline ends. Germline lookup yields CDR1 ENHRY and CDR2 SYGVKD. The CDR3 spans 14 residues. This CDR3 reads CAIREIDHSNEQFF. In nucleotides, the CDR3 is TGTGCCATCAGGGAAATTGATCACAGCAATGAGCAGTTCTTC.

The CDR3 loop reads CASSSTLTENLEAFF. CDR3 nucleotide sequence: TGTGCCAGCAGCTCCACCCTTACAGAAAACCTAGAAGCTTTCTTT. The rearrangement uses TRBV5-6 and TRBJ1-1, with no clear D. CDR3 size: 15 residues. The ends were cut back, 3 bases at V and 8 bases at J, with 20 bases in the middle. Germline V gives CDR1 SGHDT, CDR2 YYEEEE.

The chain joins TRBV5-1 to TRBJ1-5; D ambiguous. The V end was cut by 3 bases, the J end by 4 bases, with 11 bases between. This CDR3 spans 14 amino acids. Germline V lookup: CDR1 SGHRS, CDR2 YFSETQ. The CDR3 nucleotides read TGCGCCAGCAGCTCAGGCCCTGGGAATCAGCCCCAGCATTTT. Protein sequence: CASSSGPGNQPQHF.

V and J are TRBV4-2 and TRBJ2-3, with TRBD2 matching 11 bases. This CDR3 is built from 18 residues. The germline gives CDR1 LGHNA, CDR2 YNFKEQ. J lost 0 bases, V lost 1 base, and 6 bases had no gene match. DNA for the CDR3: TGTGCCAGCAGCCAAGTCGGGACTAGCGGAGACAGCACAGATACGCAGTATTTT. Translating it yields CASSQVGTSGDSTDTQYF.

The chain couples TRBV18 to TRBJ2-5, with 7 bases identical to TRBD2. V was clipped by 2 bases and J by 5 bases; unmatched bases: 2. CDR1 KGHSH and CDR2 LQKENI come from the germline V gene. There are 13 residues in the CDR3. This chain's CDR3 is CASSPAGGETQYF. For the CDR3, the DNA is TGTGCCAGCTCACCAGCCGGGGGGGAGACCCAGTACTTC.

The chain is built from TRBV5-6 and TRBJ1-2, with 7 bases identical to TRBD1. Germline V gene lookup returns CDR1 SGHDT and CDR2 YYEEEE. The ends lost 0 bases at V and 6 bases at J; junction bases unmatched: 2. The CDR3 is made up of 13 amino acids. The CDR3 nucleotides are TGTGCCAGCAGCTTGGGGCAGGGGGATGGCTACACCTTC. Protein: CASSLGQGDGYTF.

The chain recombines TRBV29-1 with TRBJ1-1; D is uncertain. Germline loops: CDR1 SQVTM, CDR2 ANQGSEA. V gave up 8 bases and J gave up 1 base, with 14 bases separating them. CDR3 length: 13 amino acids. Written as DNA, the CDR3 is TGCAGCACACCGCAGGTGGGGAACACTGAAGCTTTCTTT. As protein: CSTPQVGNTEAFF.

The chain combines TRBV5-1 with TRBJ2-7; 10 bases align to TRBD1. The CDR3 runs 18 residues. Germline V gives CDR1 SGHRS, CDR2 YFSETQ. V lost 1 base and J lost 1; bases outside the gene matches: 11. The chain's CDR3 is CASSLLNYGQGDSYEQYF. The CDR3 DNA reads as TGCGCCAGCAGCTTGCTTAATTACGGACAGGGGGATTCCTACGAGCAGTACTTC.

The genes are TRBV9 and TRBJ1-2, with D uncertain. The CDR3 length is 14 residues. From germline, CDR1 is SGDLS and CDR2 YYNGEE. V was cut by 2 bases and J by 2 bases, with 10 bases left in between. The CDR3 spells CASSVRSGNYGYTF. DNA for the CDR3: TGTGCCAGCAGCGTCCGGTCCGGGAACTATGGCTACACCTTC. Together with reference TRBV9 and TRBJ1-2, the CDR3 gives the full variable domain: DSGVTQTPKHLITATGQRVTLRCSPRSGDLSVYWYQQSLDQGLQFLIQYYNGEERAKGNILERFSAQQFPDLHSELNLSSLELGDSALYFCASSVRSGNYGYTFGSGTRLTVV.

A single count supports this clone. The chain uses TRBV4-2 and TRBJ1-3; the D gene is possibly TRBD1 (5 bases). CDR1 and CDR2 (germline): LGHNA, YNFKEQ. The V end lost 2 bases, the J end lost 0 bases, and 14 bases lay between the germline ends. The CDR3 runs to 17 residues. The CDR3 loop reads CASSQPQDALSGNTIYF. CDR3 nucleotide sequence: TGTGCCAGCAGCCAACCACAGGACGCACTCTCTGGAAACACCATATATTTT.

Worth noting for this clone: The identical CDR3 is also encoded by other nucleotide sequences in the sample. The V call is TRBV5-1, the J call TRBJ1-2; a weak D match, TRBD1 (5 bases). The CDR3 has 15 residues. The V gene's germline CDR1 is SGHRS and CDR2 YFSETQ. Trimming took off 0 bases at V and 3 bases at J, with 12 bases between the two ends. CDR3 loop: CASSLVPGGDYGYTF. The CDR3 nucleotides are TGCGCCAGCAGCTTGGTGCCAGGAGGGGACTATGGCTACACCTTC.

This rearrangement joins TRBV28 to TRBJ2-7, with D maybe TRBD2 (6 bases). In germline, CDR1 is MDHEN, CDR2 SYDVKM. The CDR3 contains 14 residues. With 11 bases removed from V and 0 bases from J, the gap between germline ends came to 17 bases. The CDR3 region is CASSGTGSSYEQYV. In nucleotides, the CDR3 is TGTGCCTCTTCCGGGACTGGGAGCTCCTACGAGCAGTACGTC.

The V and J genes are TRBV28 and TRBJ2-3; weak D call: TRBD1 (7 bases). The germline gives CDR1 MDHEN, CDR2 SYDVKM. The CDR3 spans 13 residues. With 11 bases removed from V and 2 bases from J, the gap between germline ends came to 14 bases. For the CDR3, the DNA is TGTGCCGGAGGGACAGCCGACACAGATACGCAGTATTTT. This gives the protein CAGGTADTDTQYF.